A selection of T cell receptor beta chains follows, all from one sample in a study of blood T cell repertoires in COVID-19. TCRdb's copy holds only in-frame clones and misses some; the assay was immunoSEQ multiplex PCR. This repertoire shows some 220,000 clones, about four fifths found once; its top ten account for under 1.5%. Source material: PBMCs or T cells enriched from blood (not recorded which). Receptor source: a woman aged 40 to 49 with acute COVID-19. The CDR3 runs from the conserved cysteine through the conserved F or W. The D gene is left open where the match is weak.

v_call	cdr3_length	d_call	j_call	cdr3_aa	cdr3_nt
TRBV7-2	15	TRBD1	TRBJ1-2	CASRGGQETNYGYTF	TGTGCCAGCAGGGGGGGACAGGAGACAAACTATGGCTACACCTTC
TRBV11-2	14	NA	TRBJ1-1	CASSSTTGNTEAFF	TGTGCCAGCAGCTCAACGACAGGGAACACTGAAGCTTTCTTT
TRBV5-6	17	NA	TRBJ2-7	CASSFSPNPGFSNEQYF	TGTGCCAGCAGCTTCAGCCCGAACCCAGGGTTTTCGAACGAGCAGTACTTC
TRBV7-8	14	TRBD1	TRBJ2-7	CASSRGQESYEQYF	TGTGCCAGCAGCCGGGGACAGGAGAGCTACGAGCAGTACTTC
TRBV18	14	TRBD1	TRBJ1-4	CASSPRGRDEKLFF	TGTGCCAGCTCACCAAGGGGGCGCGATGAAAAACTGTTTTTT
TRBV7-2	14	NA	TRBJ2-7	CASSWRRSTYEQYF	TGTGCCAGCAGCTGGCGGCGGAGTACCTACGAGCAGTACTTC
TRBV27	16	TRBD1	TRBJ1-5	CASSLRGQLPNQPQHF	TGTGCCAGCAGTCTGCGGGGACAGCTCCCCAATCAGCCCCAGCATTTT
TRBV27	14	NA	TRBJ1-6	CASTKGGLNSPLHF	TGTGCCAGCACGAAGGGCGGGTTAAATTCACCCCTCCACTTT
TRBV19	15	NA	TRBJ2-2	CASSTPGQFTGELFF	TGTGCCAGTTCAACACCAGGGCAGTTCACCGGGGAGCTGTTTTTT
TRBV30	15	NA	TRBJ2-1	CAWRALAGDYNEQFF	TGTGCCTGGAGAGCTCTGGCGGGTGATTACAATGAGCAGTTCTTC
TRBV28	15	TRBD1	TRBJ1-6	CASRSSTGGSSPLHF	TGTGCCAGCAGATCGTCCACAGGGGGAAGTTCACCCCTCCACTTT
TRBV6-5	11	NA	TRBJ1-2	CASSYGWGYTF	TGTGCCAGCAGTTACGGCTGGGGCTACACCTTC
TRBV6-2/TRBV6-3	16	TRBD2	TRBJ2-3	CASSYSGGGRPDTQYF	TGTGCCAGCAGTTACTCCGGGGGGGGGAGACCAGATACGCAGTATTTT
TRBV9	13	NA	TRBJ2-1	CASSAPTYNEQFF	TGTGCCAGCAGCGCCCCTACCTACAATGAGCAGTTCTTC